This T cell receptor (beta chain) was identified during a study of blood T cell repertoires in COVID-19. Across the study: T cells, B-cell-depleted T cells, or PBMCs provided the cDNA or gDNA that served as material.

Germline CDR1 SEHNR, CDR2 FQNEAQ (reference sequence). CDR3 length equals 15 residues. The V end was cut by 0 bases, the J end by 0 bases, with 5 bases between. How the authors handled the data: Reference gene primer amplification yielded estimated nucleated cell counts. This table comes from immunoSEQ multiplex PCR, and its TCRdb copy is limited to in-frame clones, with some not included. That table furnishes V, J and clone size, whereas the DNA furnished D and trimming. The data hold about 140,000 clones, with 65% to 80% observed a single time. This clone turned up a few times. The clonotype comes from a man in his sixties with acute or convalescent COVID-19. The sample taken for sequencing was peripheral blood. The V and J genes are TRBV7-9 and TRBJ1-4, with a tentative D call TRBD1 (5 bases). The CDR3 bases are TGTGCCAGCAGCTTAGCACAGGCAACTAATGAAAAACTGTTTTTT. Protein sequence: CASSLAQATNEKLFF. The full variable domain, rest sourced from reference TRBV7-9 and TRBJ1-4, is DTGVSQNPRHKITKRGQNVTFRCDPISEHNRLYWYRQTLGQGPEFLTYFQNEAQLEKSRLLSDRFSAERPKGSFSTLEIQRTEQGDSAMYLCASSLAQATNEKLFFGSGTQLSVL.